The next 21 T cell receptor beta chains were all read from a single sample in a study of low-dose radiotherapy and immunotherapy resistance in tumors. Time point given: before trial treatment. Both TCRalpha and TCRbeta chains were reverse transcribed with V-gene-specific primers. The PCR that amplified TCRs ran for 20 to 25 cycles, relying on a constant-region primer and a V-primer adapter. TCRdb used MiXCR to reprocess the reads, holding one entry per CDR3 protein. Of 60,000 to 90,000 distinct CDR3 sequences listed, less than 40% are singletons. The sample consisted of PBMCs, taken before treatment. Receptors were obtained from a female donor with ovarian cancer.

There are many counts of this clonotype. V is TRBV19 and J is TRBJ1-2; perhaps TRBD1 as D (5 bases). The ends were cut back, 9 bases at V and 3 bases at J, with 8 bases in the middle. The germline V gene has CDR1 LNHDA and CDR2 SQIVND (reference sequence). There are 11 residues in the CDR3. The CDR3 DNA reads as TGTGCCAGCACAGGTGACTATGGCTACACCTTC. Its translation: CASTGDYGYTF.

The J gene is TRBJ2-2, the V gene TRBV5-4; 10 bases map to TRBD2. The CDR3 length is 15 residues. Per the germline V gene, CDR1 is SGHNT and CDR2 is YYREEE (reference sequence). The V gene end was trimmed by 4 bases and the J gene end by 5 bases; junction bases not matched to a gene: 5. CDR3 sequence reads: CASSVLAGGTGELFF. CDR3 sequence (DNA): TGTGCCAGCAGCGTCTTAGCGGGAGGAACCGGGGAGCTGTTTTTT. Supplemented by reference TRBV5-4 and TRBJ2-2, the full variable domain reads ETGVTQSPTHLIKTRGQQVTLRCSSQSGHNTVSWYQQALGQGPQFIFQYYREEENGRGNFPPRFSGLQFPNYSSELNVNALELDDSALYLCASSVLAGGTGELFFGEGSRLTVL.

The sample holds many counts of this clonotype. The rearrangement uses TRBV5-6 and TRBJ2-2; TRBD2 agrees at 7 bases. Germline values: CDR1 SGHDT, CDR2 YYEEEE. V lost 0 bases and J lost 4; bases outside the gene matches: 6. The CDR3 has 16 amino acids. The CDR3 reads CASSLVGLGGTGELFF. The DNA of the CDR3 is TGTGCCAGCAGCTTGGTAGGACTAGGTGGCACCGGGGAGCTGTTTTTT.

A few counts support this clonotype. The chain links TRBV12-3 or TRBV12-4 to TRBJ2-7; 9 nucleotides agree with TRBD2. CDR3 length: 15 amino acids. Losses at the gene ends were 1 base for V and 3 bases for J; bases not matched to a gene: 4. In DNA form, the CDR3 reads TGTGCCAGCAGTTTAGAAGCGGGGGGAGACTACGAGCAGTACTTC. Translating gives CASSLEAGGDYEQYF.

In its sample, this clonotype was seen many times. V and J are TRBV2 and TRBJ2-4, with D maybe TRBD2 (5 bases). The germline V and J ends were trimmed by 7 bases and 12 bases, with 19 bases remaining between them. Germline V gene sequence: CDR1 SNHLY, CDR2 FYNNEI. The CDR3 covers 13 residues. Here the CDR3 DNA reads TGTGCCAGCATCGGGTCAGAGGGATCCCGTCAGTACTTC. Translating it yields CASIGSEGSRQYF. The entire variable domain, with the rest obtained from reference TRBV2 and TRBJ2-4, is as follows: EPEVTQTPSHQVTQMGQEVILRCVPISNHLYFYWYRQILGQKVEFLVSFYNNEISEKSEIFDDQFSVERPDGSNFTLKIRSTKLEDSAMYFCASIGSEGSRQYFGAGTRLSVL.

The rearrangement uses TRBV7-9 and TRBJ2-7; the match to TRBD2 covers 9 bases. Trimming at V came to 5 bases and at J to 7 bases, leaving 9 bases not matched to a gene. The germline V gene has CDR1 SEHNR and CDR2 FQNEAQ (reference sequence). This CDR3 has 14 amino acids. The CDR3 region is CASSPAIAGAEQYF. The CDR3 nucleotides are TGTGCCAGCAGCCCGGCAATAGCGGGGGCTGAGCAGTACTTC. Using reference TRBV7-9 and TRBJ2-7 for the parts outside the CDR3, the full variable domain is DTGVSQNPRHKITKRGQNVTFRCDPISEHNRLYWYRQTLGQGPEFLTYFQNEAQLEKSRLLSDRFSAERPKGSFSTLEIQRTEQGDSAMYLCASSPAIAGAEQYFGPGTRLTVT.

On this clonotype: One base separates it from a far larger clone, so it is likely a read error. The gene calls are TRBV7-3 and TRBJ2-1; either TRBD1 or TRBD2 may supply D (5 bases each). Germline CDR1 and CDR2: SGHTA and FQGTGA. This CDR3 has 13 amino acids. V lost 3 bases to trimming and J lost 13 bases, with 16 bases between them. The CDR3 loop is CASSFGVEDIQFF. In DNA, the CDR3 is TGTGCCAGCAGCTTCGGGGTTGAGGACATTCAGTTCTTC.

This clonotype was counted a few times. This sequence joins TRBV20-1 and TRBJ2-5, with D perhaps given as TRBD1 or TRBD2 (5 bases each). V gave up 0 bases and J gave up 4 bases, with 21 bases separating them. Looked up from germline, CDR1 is DFQATT and CDR2 is SNEGSKA (reference sequence). The CDR3 is made up of 17 amino acids. The CDR3 bases are TGCAGTGCTAGAGATTCGGGACCAAAAAGTAGTGCAGAGACCCAGTACTTC. It is translated as CSARDSGPKSSAETQYF.

This clonotype was observed many times. The V call is TRBV3-1, the J call TRBJ2-5; D gene unclear. In germline, CDR1 is LGHDT, CDR2 YNNKEL (reference sequence). The CDR3 runs to 15 residues. V lost 1 base, J lost 4 bases, and 13 bases lay in between. The CDR3 region is CASSQVRTSRETQYF. The CDR3 DNA is TGTGCCAGCAGCCAAGTCAGAACGTCGAGAGAGACCCAGTACTTC.

This clonotype has only a few counts. This chain links TRBV2 with TRBJ2-2; D possibly corresponds to TRBD1 (6 bases). Germline V gene data show CDR1 as SNHLY and CDR2 as FYNNEI. Trimming removed 9 bases from V and 1 base from J, with 15 bases in between. This CDR3 spans 15 amino acids. CDR3 DNA sequence: TGTGCCAGTCTCCGGGACACTAAGAACACCGGGGAGCTGTTTTTT. It encodes CASLRDTKNTGELFF.

The rearrangement joins TRBV30 to TRBJ1-1, with 10 positions matching TRBD1. The germline V gene encodes CDR1 GTSNPN and CDR2 SVGIG (reference sequence). The CDR3 sequence is 14 residues long. J gave up 10 bases and V 3 bases, and 11 bases lay outside the gene matches. CDR3 coding DNA: TGTGCCTGGAGCCTCGGGACAGGGGCCGCGTCAGCTTTCTTT. This encodes CAWSLGTGAASAFF.

V is TRBV25-1 and J is TRBJ1-6; 8 nucleotides line up with TRBD1. This CDR3 is built from 12 residues. V gave up 7 bases and J gave up 9 bases; unmatched junction bases: 2. Germline CDR1 reads MGHDK; CDR2 reads SYGVNS. Here the CDR3 reads CASMTGVSPLHF. CDR3 nucleotides: TGTGCCAGCATGACAGGGGTTTCACCCCTCCACTTT.

There are many counts of this clonotype. CDR3 DNA: TGCGCCAGCAGACCCCCTGGCAGAAACATTCAGTACTTC. Translating it yields CASRPPGRNIQYF. The V gene is TRBV5-1, the J gene TRBJ2-4; D is ambiguous. CDR3 size: 13 residues. Germline loops: CDR1 SGHRS, CDR2 YFSETQ. The V and J ends lost 5 bases and 6 bases respectively, with 12 bases between them.

The V gene is TRBV5-1, the J gene TRBJ2-7; D possibly uses TRBD1 or TRBD2 (5 bases each). The CDR3 is made up of 16 amino acids. Trimming took 0 bases from V and 4 from J, leaving 17 bases between them. Looked up from germline, CDR1 is SGHRS and CDR2 is YFSETQ. The CDR3 DNA sequence: TGCGCCAGCAGCTTGGGGTCTCTGCAGGGACCGTACGAGCAGTACTTC. Translation gives CASSLGSLQGPYEQYF.

This clonotype was seen many times. This sequence joins TRBV6-5 and TRBJ2-1; 8 nucleotides align to TRBD2. Germline-derived CDR1 and CDR2 are MNHEY and SVGAGI. J was trimmed by 6 bases and V by 2 bases; bases with no gene match: 12. This CDR3 is built from 17 residues. CDR3 DNA sequence: TGTGCCAGCAGTTACATCCCCCTAGCGGGCGGAAGCAATGAGCAGTTCTTC. Translated, it gives CASSYIPLAGGSNEQFF.

For this clonotype: Since a far larger clone is one base different, this is likely a read error. The J gene is TRBJ2-1, the V gene TRBV7-2; 7 positions agree with TRBD2. Germline CDR1 and CDR2: SGHTA and FQGNSA. V dropped 8 bases and J dropped 6; count of bases not matched to a gene: 13. This CDR3 comprises 15 residues. CDR3 sequence: CASHLGLEGINEQFF. In DNA form, the CDR3 reads TGTGCCAGCCACCTTGGACTAGAGGGAATCAATGAGCAGTTCTTC.

This clonotype was seen just once. V usage is TRBV6-6 and J usage is TRBJ1-1; D is unresolved. Germline V gene sequence: CDR1 MNHNY, CDR2 SVGAGI (reference sequence). The ends were cut back, 8 bases at V and 2 bases at J, with 18 bases in the middle. There are 15 residues in the CDR3. The CDR3 DNA sequence: TGTGCCAGCCACAGCGCTATTACGGGAAACACTGAAGCTTTCTTT. This codes for CASHSAITGNTEAFF.

This clonotype appeared many times. The gene calls are TRBV9 and TRBJ1-1, with D uncertain. The CDR3 sequence is 14 residues long. Germline V gene sequence: CDR1 SGDLS, CDR2 YYNGEE. With 0 bases removed from V and 6 bases from J, the gap between germline ends came to 12 bases. In DNA form, the CDR3 reads TGTGCCAGCAGCGTAGGTATGGGGTTGGCTGAAGCTTTCTTT. Its translation is CASSVGMGLAEAFF.

This clonotype was recorded many times. V and J are TRBV11-1 and TRBJ2-2, with a weak D call TRBD2 (5 bases). Trimming removed 5 bases from V and 6 bases from J, with 13 bases in between. The CDR3 is 14 amino acids. CDR1 SGHAT and CDR2 FQDESV come from the germline V gene (reference sequence). CDR3 in DNA: TGTGCCAGCAGCCCCGTGTTGGAGGCCGGGGAGCTGTTTTTT. Translated, it gives CASSPVLEAGELFF. The whole variable domain, filled in from reference TRBV11-1 and TRBJ2-2, reads EAEVAQSPRYKITEKSQAVAFWCDPISGHATLYWYRQILGQGPELLVQFQDESVVDDSQLPKDRFSAERLKGVDSTLKIQPAELGDSAMYLCASSPVLEAGELFFGEGSRLTVL.

This clonotype showed up many times. The chain recombines TRBV12-5 with TRBJ2-7, with D possibly TRBD1 on 6 matching bases. V was cut by 1 base and J by 2 bases, with 9 bases left in between. This CDR3 spans 14 amino acids. Germline CDR1 reads LGHNT; CDR2 reads FRNRAP. CDR3 sequence reads: CASGLAPGAYEQYF. The CDR3 DNA reads as TGTGCTAGTGGTTTGGCCCCAGGGGCCTACGAGCAGTACTTC. The full variable domain, its missing parts supplied by reference TRBV12-5 and TRBJ2-7, is DARVTQTPRHKVTEMGQEVTMRCQPILGHNTVFWYRQTMMQGLELLAYFRNRAPLDDSGMPKDRFSAEMPDATLATLKIQPSEPRDSAVYFCASGLAPGAYEQYFGPGTRLTVT.

This clonotype has a count of ten or more. The chain has TRBV6-2 or TRBV6-3 and TRBJ2-2; no clear D gene. Germline V CDR1 and CDR2: MNHEY, SVGEGT. Deletions cut 6 bases from V and 1 base from J, with 12 bases between. This CDR3 has 15 residues. The CDR3 bases are TGTGCCAGCAGCGAACGCAGGCAGAACACCGGGGAGCTGTTTTTT. It specifies CASSERRQNTGELFF.